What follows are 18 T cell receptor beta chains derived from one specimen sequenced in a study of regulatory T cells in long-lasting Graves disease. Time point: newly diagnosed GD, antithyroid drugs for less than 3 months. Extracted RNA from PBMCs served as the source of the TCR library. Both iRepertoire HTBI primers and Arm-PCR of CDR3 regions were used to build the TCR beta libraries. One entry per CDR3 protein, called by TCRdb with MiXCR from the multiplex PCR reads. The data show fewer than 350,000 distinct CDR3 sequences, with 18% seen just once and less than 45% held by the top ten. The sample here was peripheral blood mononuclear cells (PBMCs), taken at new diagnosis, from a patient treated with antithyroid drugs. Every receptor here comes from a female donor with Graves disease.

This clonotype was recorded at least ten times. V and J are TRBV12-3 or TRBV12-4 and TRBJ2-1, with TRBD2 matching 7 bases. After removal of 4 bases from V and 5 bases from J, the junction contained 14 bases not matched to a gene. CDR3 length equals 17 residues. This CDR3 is CASSSPLSGNQDNEQFF. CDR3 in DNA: TGTGCCAGCAGTTCCCCCCTCAGCGGGAATCAGGACAATGAGCAGTTCTTC.

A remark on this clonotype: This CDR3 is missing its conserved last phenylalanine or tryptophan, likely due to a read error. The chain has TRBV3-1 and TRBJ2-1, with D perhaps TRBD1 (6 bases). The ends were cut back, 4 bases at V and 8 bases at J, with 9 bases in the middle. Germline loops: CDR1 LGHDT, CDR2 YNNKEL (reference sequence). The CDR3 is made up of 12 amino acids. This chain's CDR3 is CASSPTGYEQFL. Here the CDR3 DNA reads TGTGCCAGCAGCCCCACAGGGTATGAGCAGTTCCTC.

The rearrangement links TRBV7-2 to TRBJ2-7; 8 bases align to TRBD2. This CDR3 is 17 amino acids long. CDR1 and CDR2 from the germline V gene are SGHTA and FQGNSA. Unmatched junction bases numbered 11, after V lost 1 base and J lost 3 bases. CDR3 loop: CASSLVLASGGSYEQYF. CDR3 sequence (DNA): TGTGCCAGCAGCTTAGTTTTAGCGTCGGGGGGGAGCTACGAGCAGTACTTC.

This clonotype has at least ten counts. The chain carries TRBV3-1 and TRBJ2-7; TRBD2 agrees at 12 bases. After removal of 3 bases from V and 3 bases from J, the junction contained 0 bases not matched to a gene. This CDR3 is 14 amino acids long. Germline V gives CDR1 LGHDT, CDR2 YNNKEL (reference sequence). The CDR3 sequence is CASSQTSGGYEQYF. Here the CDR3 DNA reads TGTGCCAGCAGCCAGACTAGCGGGGGCTACGAGCAGTACTTC.

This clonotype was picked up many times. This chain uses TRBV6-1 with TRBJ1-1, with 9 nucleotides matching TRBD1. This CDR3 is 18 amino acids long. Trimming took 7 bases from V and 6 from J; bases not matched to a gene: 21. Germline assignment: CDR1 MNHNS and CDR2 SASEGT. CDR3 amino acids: CASTPGQGPYSLVAEAFF. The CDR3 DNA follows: TGTGCCAGCACCCCGGGACAGGGACCCTACTCACTCGTAGCTGAAGCTTTCTTT.

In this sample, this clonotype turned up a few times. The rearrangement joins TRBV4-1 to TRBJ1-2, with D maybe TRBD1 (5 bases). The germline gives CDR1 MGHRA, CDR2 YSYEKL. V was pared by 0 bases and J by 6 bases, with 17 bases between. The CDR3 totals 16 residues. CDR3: CASSQENRRPGDGYTF. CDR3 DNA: TGCGCCAGCAGCCAAGAGAACAGGAGGCCCGGCGATGGCTACACCTTC.

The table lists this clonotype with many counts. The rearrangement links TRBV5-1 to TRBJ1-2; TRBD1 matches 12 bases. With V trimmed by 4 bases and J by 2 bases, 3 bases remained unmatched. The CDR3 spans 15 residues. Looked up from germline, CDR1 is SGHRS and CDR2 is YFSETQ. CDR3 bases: TGCGCCAGCAGCCGTGGGACAGGGGGCAACTATGGCTACACCTTC. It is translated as CASSRGTGGNYGYTF.

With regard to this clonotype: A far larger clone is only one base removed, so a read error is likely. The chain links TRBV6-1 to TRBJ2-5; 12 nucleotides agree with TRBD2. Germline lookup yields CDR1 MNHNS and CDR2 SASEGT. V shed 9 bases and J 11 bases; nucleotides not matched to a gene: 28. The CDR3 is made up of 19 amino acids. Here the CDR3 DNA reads TGTGCCAGTACGACCGGAGGACTAGCGGGATACTCAGCCTACAATGAGCAGTACTTC. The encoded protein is CASTTGGLAGYSAYNEQYF.

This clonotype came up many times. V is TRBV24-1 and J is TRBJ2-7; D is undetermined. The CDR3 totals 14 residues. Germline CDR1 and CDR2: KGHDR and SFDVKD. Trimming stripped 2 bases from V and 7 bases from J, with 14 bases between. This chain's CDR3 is CATSDSYRLVEQYF. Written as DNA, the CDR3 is TGTGCCACCAGTGATTCCTACCGCTTGGTTGAGCAGTACTTC.

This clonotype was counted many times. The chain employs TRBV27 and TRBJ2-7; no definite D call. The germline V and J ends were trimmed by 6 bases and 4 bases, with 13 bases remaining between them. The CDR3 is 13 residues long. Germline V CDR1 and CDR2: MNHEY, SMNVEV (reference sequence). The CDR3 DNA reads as TGTGCCAGCAGGTCACAACGGTCTTACGAGCAGTACTTC. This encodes CASRSQRSYEQYF.

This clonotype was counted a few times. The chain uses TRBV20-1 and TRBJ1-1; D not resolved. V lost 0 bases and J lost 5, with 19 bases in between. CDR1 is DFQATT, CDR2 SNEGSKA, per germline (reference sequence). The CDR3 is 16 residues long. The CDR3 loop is CSARDRRVGAHTEAFF. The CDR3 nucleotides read TGCAGTGCTAGAGATAGAAGGGTGGGCGCGCATACTGAAGCTTTCTTT.

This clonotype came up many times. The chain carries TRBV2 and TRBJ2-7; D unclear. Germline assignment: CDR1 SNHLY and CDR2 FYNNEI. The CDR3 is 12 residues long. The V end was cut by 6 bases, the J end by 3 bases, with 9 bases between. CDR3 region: CASSEERYEQYF. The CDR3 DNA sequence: TGTGCCAGCAGCGAGGAGCGCTACGAGCAGTACTTC.

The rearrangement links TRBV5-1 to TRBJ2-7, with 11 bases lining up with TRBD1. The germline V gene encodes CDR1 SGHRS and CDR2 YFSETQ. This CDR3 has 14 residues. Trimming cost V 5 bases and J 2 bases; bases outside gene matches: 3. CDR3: CASRLDRGPYEQYF. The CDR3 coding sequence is TGCGCCAGCAGACTGGACAGGGGGCCCTACGAGCAGTACTTC.

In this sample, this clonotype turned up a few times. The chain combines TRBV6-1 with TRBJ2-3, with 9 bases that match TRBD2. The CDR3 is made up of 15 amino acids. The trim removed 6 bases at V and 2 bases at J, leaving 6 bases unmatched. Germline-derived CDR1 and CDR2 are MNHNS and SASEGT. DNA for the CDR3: TGTGCCAGCAGCCGTTCTAGCGGGAACACAGATACGCAGTATTTT. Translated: CASSRSSGNTDTQYF.

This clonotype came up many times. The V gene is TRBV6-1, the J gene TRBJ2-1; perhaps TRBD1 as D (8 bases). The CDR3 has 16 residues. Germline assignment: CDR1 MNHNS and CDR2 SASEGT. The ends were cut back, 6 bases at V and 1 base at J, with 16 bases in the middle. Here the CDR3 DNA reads TGTGCCAGCAGCGTACAGGGGGGGATTTCCTACAATGAGCAGTTCTTC. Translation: CASSVQGGISYNEQFF.

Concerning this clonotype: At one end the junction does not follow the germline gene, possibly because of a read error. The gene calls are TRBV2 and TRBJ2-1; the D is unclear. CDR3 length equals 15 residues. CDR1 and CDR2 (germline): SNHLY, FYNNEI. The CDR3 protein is CASRQRDGRYSEQFF. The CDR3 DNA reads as TGTGCCAGCAGACAACGCGACGGAAGATACAGTGAGCAGTTCTTC. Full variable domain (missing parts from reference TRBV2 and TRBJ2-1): EPEVTQTPSHQVTQMGQEVILRCVPISNHLYFYWYRQILGQKVEFLVSFYNNEISEKSEIFDDQFSVERPDGSNFTLKIRSTKLEDSAMYFCASRQRDGRYSEQFFGPGTRLTVL.

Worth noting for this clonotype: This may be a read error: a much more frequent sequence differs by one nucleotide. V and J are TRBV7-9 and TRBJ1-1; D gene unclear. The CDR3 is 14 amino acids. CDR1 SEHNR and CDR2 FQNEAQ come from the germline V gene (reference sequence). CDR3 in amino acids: CASAGFGGNAEAFF. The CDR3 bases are TGTGCCAGCGCGGGTTTTGGAGGGAACGCTGAAGCTTTCTTT.

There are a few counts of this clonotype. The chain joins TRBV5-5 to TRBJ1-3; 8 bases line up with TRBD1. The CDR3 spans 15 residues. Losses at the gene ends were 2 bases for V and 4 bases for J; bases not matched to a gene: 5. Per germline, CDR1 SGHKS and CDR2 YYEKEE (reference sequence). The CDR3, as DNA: TGTGCCAGCAGCTTTCCAGGGGGCGAGGGAAACACCATATATTTT. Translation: CASSFPGGEGNTIYF.